This T cell receptor beta chain was recorded in a study of cytotoxic CD8 clonotypes in ibrutinib-treated CLL. Clones were sequenced by immunoSEQ multiplex PCR, and TCRdb holds only the in-frame ones, with some missing. The sample lists over 95,000 clones, about 53% occurring once. This clone turned up a few times. Antigen unknown. The CDR3 is 14 residues long. The ends were cut back, 3 bases at V and 5 bases at J, with 13 bases in the middle. The germline CDR1 and CDR2 sequences are LNHDA and SQIVND (reference sequence). Study-wide results and caveats: The study sampled sustained-remission and progressing patients at different times.

This clonotype originated in a human donor with chronic lymphocytic leukemia. The J gene is TRBJ2-5, the V gene TRBV19; D possibly corresponds to TRBD1 (5 bases). This specimen consisted of PBMCs, obtained after 24 months of ibrutinib treatment. The chain's CDR3 is CASSIGQGTETQYF. The DNA of the CDR3 is TGTGCCAGTAGTATTGGGCAGGGAACGGAGACCCAGTACTTC.